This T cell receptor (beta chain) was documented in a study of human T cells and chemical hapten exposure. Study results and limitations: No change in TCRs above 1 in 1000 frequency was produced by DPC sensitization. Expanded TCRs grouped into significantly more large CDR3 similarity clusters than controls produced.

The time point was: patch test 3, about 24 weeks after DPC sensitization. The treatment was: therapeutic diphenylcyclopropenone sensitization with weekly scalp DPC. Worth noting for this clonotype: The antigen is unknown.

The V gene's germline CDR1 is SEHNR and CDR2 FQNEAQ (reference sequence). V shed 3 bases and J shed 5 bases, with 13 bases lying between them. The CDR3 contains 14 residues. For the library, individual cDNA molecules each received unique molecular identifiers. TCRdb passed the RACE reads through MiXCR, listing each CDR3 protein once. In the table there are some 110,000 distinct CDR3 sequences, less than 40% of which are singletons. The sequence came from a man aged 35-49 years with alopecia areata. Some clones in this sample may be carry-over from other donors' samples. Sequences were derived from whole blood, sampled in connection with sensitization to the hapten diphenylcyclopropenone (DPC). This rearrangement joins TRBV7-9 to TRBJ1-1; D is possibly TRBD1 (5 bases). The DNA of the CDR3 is TGTGCCAGCAGCTTGCAGGGCGGGGGAACTGAAGCTTTCTTT. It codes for CASSLQGGGTEAFF.